A selection of T cell receptor beta chains follows, all from one sample in a study of T cells of healthy individuals. TCRdb re-derived calls from the 5' RACE reads in MiXCR, one entry per CDR3 protein. The sample holds under 70,000 distinct CDR3 sequences, about 15% seen once. The receptors were gathered from a human donor in good health. Both conserved end residues are trimmed from each CDR3. Clone size is shown for a subset of rows, as once, few, many or a class of expanded clone.

size | J | V | CDR3
many | TRBJ2-3 | TRBV25-1 | ASSMGYIADTQY
. | TRBJ2-2 | TRBV6-2/TRBV6-3 | ASSAQGSGELF
many | TRBJ2-3 | TRBV13 | ASSSTSGNTDTQY
many | TRBJ2-1 | TRBV20-1 | SARDPRSERGGEQF
. | TRBJ1-2 | TRBV7-2 | ASSPIGDRGYT
many | TRBJ2-7 | TRBV5-4 | ASSSQQGRYEQY
many | TRBJ1-2 | TRBV3-1 | ASSHSYGYT
. | TRBJ2-1 | TRBV7-9 | ASSSLSYNEQF
. | TRBJ2-3 | TRBV4-1 | ASSPRAGLDTQY
few | TRBJ2-3 | TRBV4-3 | ASSQDWEPDTQY
few | TRBJ2-2 | TRBV7-2 | ASSRAGVRELF
many | TRBJ1-1 | TRBV29-1 | SVEIVRNTEAF
many | TRBJ2-1 | TRBV4-1 | ASRPTITGAYNEQF
few | TRBJ2-7 | TRBV7-9 | ASSAPGSTLYEQY
. | TRBJ2-7 | TRBV29-1 | SVWGGGAYEQY
many | TRBJ1-2 | TRBV5-8 | ASSANRIPST
. | TRBJ1-6 | TRBV4-3 | ASSQERWTNSPLH
many | TRBJ2-7 | TRBV6-6 | ASSYDSSYEQY
many | TRBJ2-3 | TRBV18 | ASSGNTDTQY
many | TRBJ1-2 | TRBV14 | ASSLSSFRTGVIRRYGYT
many | TRBJ2-5 | TRBV10-3 | AITPGRGGETQY
many | TRBJ2-7 | TRBV29-1 | SVEDRRGSYEQY
many | TRBJ2-7 | TRBV6-5 | ASSPAGTGGYEQY
few | TRBJ2-7 | TRBV20-1 | SAPGGGLGEQY
many | TRBJ2-1 | TRBV25-1 | ASSDLSGSGQF
many | TRBJ2-3 | TRBV4-1 | ASSQWLQGNTDTQY
few | TRBJ2-7 | TRBV9 | ASSGTGTVE
few | TRBJ1-6 | TRBV7-2 | ASSLDRSYNSPLH
many | TRBJ1-5 | TRBV24-1 | ATSDRQGSNQPQH